A selection of T cell receptor beta chains follows, all from one sample in a study of CD4 T cells in relation to SARS-CoV-2 and coronaviruses. Sequencing was performed with immunoSEQ multiplex PCR; in TCRdb, only in-frame clones are kept and a portion is missing. The profile covers some 19,000 clones, with around four fifths appearing a single time and over 20% taken by the ten largest. No cognate antigen is known for these TCRs. Sequenced sample: CD4+ T cells from PBMCs, cultured in vitro. The receptors come from a human donor in good health. CDR3s include the opening cysteine and the closing phenylalanine or tryptophan. Fields, in order: V gene, J gene, D gene, clone size, CDR3 DNA, CDR3 protein. D genes are given only for firm matches. Only some rows state a clone size, as once, few, many or a class for expanded clones.

>TRBV10-3|TRBJ2-7|TRBD2|few
TGTGCCACAAGACTAGCGGGGGGGCGGGACTACGAGCAGTACTTC
CATRLAGGRDYEQYF
>TRBV7-9|TRBJ2-3|TRBD2|once
TGTGCCAGCAGCCCCTGGTTGGTAGCGGGAGGAGCAGATACGCAGTATTTT
CASSPWLVAGGADTQYF
>TRBV7-2|TRBJ1-1|NA|NA
TGTGCCAGCAGCTTAGCACAAAGGGGCACTGAAGCTTTCTTT
CASSLAQRGTEAFF
>TRBV7-9|TRBJ2-7|TRBD2|NA
TGTGCCAGCAGCCCCCGACTTGGACTAGCGATCCACGAGCAGTACTTC
CASSPRLGLAIHEQYF
>TRBV20-1|TRBJ2-5|TRBD2|NA
TGCAGTGCTAGTCCCACTAGCGGGGACTTCCAAGAGACCCAGTACTTC
CSASPTSGDFQETQYF
>TRBV19|TRBJ2-6|NA|NA
TGTGCCAGTAGCGAACAGAAGTCTGGGGCCAACGTCCTGACTTTC
CASSEQKSGANVLTF
>TRBV5-4|TRBJ2-1|NA|NA
TGTGCCAGCAGCTTGGGGGCGGGGAACTCCTACAATGAGCAGTTCTTC
CASSLGAGNSYNEQFF
>TRBV9|TRBJ1-2|TRBD1|NA
TGTGCCAGCAGCGTAGCCTCGACAGGGGTGCATGGCTACACCTTC
CASSVASTGVHGYTF
>TRBV19|TRBJ1-5|NA|few
TGTGCCACCAGTACCTGGCGGGGGGATCAGCCCCAGCATTTT
CATSTWRGDQPQHF
>TRBV5-5|TRBJ1-5|NA|NA
TGTGCCAGCAGCTCCGACAGGAATCAGCCCCAGCATTTT
CASSSDRNQPQHF
>TRBV19|TRBJ2-1|NA|NA
TGTGCCAGTAGCCCCAGGTACAATGAGCAGTTCTTC
CASSPRYNEQFF
>TRBV29-1|TRBJ1-2|NA|NA
TGCAGCGTTGTTAGGGCGGAAAGCTACACCTTC
CSVVRAESYTF
>TRBV6-2/TRBV6-3|TRBJ2-3|NA|NA
TGTGCCAGCAGTTTTTTGGGGGCAGATACGCAGTATTTT
CASSFLGADTQYF
>TRBV5-8|TRBJ1-5|NA|NA
TGTGCCAGCAGCTTTATTTCTTACGTCGATCAGCCCCAGCATTTT
CASSFISYVDQPQHF
>TRBV25-1|TRBJ1-4|NA|NA
TGTGCCAGCAGTGAATCAGGCCCTAATGAAAAACTGTTTTTT
CASSESGPNEKLFF
>TRBV9|TRBJ2-2|TRBD2|NA
TGTGCCAGCAGCCCTCCATTCGCGGAGCGGGGGGGCCGTGGCACCGGGGAGCTGTTTTTT
CASSPPFAERGGRGTGELFF
>TRBV10-3|TRBJ2-3|NA|few
TGTGCCATCAGTGAAGGGGCAACAGATACGCAGTATTTT
CAISEGATDTQYF
>TRBV7-9|TRBJ2-7|NA|NA
TGTGCCAGCAGCTTACGGGGAGCGGGCGAGCAGTACTTC
CASSLRGAGEQYF
>TRBV5-1|TRBJ1-4|NA|NA
TGCGCCAGCAGCCTACAGGGCCCCTCAACTAATGAAAAACTGTTTTTT
CASSLQGPSTNEKLFF
>TRBV18|TRBJ1-5|TRBD1|NA
TGTGCCAGCTCAGGACAGGGGGGCGGCAATCAGCCCCAGCATTTT
CASSGQGGGNQPQHF
>TRBV4-3|TRBJ2-3|NA|NA
TGCGCCAGCAGCCAAGGGGGACTCCTCACAGATACGCAGTATTTT
CASSQGGLLTDTQYF
>TRBV5-6|TRBJ2-7|TRBD1|NA
TGTGCCAGCAGCTTGGTAGGGGGAGGACAGGGGGCTTACGAGCAGTACTTC
CASSLVGGGQGAYEQYF
>TRBV21-1|TRBJ2-7|NA|NA
TGTGCCAGCAGCAAAATAACCCCCCACTACTCCTACGAGCAGTACTTC
CASSKITPHYSYEQYF
>TRBV4-1|TRBJ2-1|NA|NA
TGCGCCAGCAGCCAGCGCCATAGCTCCTACAATGAGCAGTTCTTC
CASSQRHSSYNEQFF
>TRBV6-5|TRBJ1-2|NA|NA
TGTGCCAGCAGTTACTCCTACGGATACTATGGCTACACCTTC
CASSYSYGYYGYTF
>TRBV5-1|TRBJ2-7|NA|NA
TGCGCCAGCAGCTTGGAGGGGGTCGATTTCGACGAGCAGTACTTC
CASSLEGVDFDEQYF
>TRBV5-1|TRBJ2-3|TRBD1|few
TGCGCCAGCAGTCGAACAGGGGTGATCGATACGCAGTATTTT
CASSRTGVIDTQYF
>TRBV29-1|TRBJ2-2|NA|NA
TGCAGCGTTGAAGAAGGACGGTCCACCGGGGAGCTGTTTTTT
CSVEEGRSTGELFF
>TRBV5-4|TRBJ1-4|NA|NA
TGTGCCAGCAAAACTCCCCACAATGAAAAACTGTTTTTT
CASKTPHNEKLFF
>TRBV14|TRBJ2-2|TRBD1|NA
TGTGCCAGCAGCCCACTACTCGACAGGGCCGGGGAGCTGTTTTTT
CASSPLLDRAGELFF
>TRBV7-9|TRBJ2-3|NA|few
TGTGCCAGCAGCTTCGGCACAGATACGCAGTATTTT
CASSFGTDTQYF
>TRBV4-1|TRBJ2-7|NA|NA
TGCGCCAGCAGCCAGGGGGGACTGGGGGACTACGAGCAGTACTTC
CASSQGGLGDYEQYF
>TRBV4-3|TRBJ2-6|NA|NA
TGCGCCAGCAGCCCTTATTGGACGGCCGCCTCTGGGGCCAACGTCCTGACTTTC
CASSPYWTAASGANVLTF
>TRBV7-2|TRBJ2-5|TRBD2|NA
TGTGCCAGCAGCCGACCGGGGGAGGGGACCCAGTACTTC
CASSRPGEGTQYF
>TRBV19|TRBJ1-1|NA|once
TGTGCCAGTAGTAGAGGGGATGTGAACACTGAAGCTTTCTTT
CASSRGDVNTEAFF
>TRBV5-4|TRBJ2-4|TRBD1|once
TGTGCCAGCAGCCTTTCCGGGACAGGGGGGAACATTCAGTACTTC
CASSLSGTGGNIQYF
>TRBV4-3|TRBJ1-2|NA|NA
TGCGCCAGCAGCCGGAGTTCAGGGACAACGTATGGCTACACCTTC
CASSRSSGTTYGYTF
>TRBV4-3|TRBJ1-5|NA|medium-sized
TGCGCCAGCAGCCAAGATGAACGGAATCAGCCCCAGCATTTT
CASSQDERNQPQHF
>TRBV9|TRBJ1-6|NA|once
TGTGCCAGCAGCACTACAGGGAATTTTTCACCCCTCCACTTT
CASSTTGNFSPLHF
>TRBV7-9|TRBJ1-2|NA|NA
TGTGCCAGCAGCTCAGGGAGCGGCTACACCTTC
CASSSGSGYTF
>TRBV6-5|TRBJ2-2|TRBD2|NA
TGTGCCAGCAGTTTCCGGATACAACGGGGGGACGGGGAGCTGTTTTTT
CASSFRIQRGDGELFF
>TRBV7-9|TRBJ1-2|TRBD1|few
TGTGCCAGCAGCTTAGCCGTCAGGGGGAGCTATGGCTACACCTTC
CASSLAVRGSYGYTF
>TRBV5-4|TRBJ1-4|NA|once
TGTGCCAGCAGCTATAATCCTACGGGGGGAGTCAATGAAAAACTGTTTTTT
CASSYNPTGGVNEKLFF
>TRBV4-3|TRBJ2-3|NA|NA
TGCGCCAGCAGCCAGGGTCATACAGATACGCAGTATTTT
CASSQGHTDTQYF
>TRBV7-2|TRBJ1-2|TRBD1|NA
TGTGCCAGCAGCTTAGCGGGACAGGGGAGGCACACCTTC
CASSLAGQGRHTF
>TRBV7-2|TRBJ1-4|TRBD1|NA
TGTGCCAGCAGCCCAGACAGGGGAGGTGAAAAACTGTTTTTT
CASSPDRGGEKLFF
>TRBV11-2|TRBJ1-2|TRBD1|NA
TGTGCCAGCAGCTTAGATAGGGGGCGAGGCTACACCTTC
CASSLDRGRGYTF
>TRBV2|TRBJ2-7|TRBD1|NA
TGTGCCAGCAGCACGGGACAGGGGGCCGAGCAGTACTTC
CASSTGQGAEQYF
>TRBV29-1|TRBJ1-2|NA|once
TGCAGCGCCCTGGACAGTAACTATGGCTACACCTTC
CSALDSNYGYTF